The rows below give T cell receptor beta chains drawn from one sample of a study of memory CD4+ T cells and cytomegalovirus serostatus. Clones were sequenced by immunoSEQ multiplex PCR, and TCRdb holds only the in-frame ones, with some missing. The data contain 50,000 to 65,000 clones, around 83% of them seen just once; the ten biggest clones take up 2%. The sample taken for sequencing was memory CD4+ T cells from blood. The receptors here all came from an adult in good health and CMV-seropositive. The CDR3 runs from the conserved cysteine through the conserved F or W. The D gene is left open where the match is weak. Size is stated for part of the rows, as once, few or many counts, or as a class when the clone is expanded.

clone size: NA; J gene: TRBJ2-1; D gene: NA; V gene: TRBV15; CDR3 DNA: TGTGCCACCAGCATAAGGGTGAGTGATGAGCAGTTCTTC; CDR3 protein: CATSIRVSDEQFF
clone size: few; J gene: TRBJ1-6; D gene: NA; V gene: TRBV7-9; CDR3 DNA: TGTGCCAGCAGTAATGCGGGGTCACCCCTCCACTTT; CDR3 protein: CASSNAGSPLHF
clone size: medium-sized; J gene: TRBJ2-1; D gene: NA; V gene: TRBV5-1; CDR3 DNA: TGCGCCAGCAGCAGGGAACGTGTCAATGAGCAGTTCTTC; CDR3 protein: CASSRERVNEQFF
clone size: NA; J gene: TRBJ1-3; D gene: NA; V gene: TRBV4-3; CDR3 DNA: TGCGCCAGCAGCCAGGAACGGGTCTTCTCTGGAAACACCATATATTTT; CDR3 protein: CASSQERVFSGNTIYF
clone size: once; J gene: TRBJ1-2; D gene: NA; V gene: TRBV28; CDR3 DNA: TGTGCCAGCAAAGGTGTGGGCTACACCTTC; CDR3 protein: CASKGVGYTF
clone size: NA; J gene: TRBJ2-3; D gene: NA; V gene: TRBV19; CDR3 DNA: TGTGCCAGTAGTGCCCAGGGGACAGATACGCAGTATTTT; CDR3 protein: CASSAQGTDTQYF
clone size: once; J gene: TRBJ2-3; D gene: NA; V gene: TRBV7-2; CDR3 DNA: TGTGCCAGCAGCCGGACCTTGATTATGGATACGCAGTATTTT; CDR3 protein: CASSRTLIMDTQYF
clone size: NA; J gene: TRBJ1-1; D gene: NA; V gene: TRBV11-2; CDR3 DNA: TGTGCCAGCAGCGCCAACCGGGACAAACCGGCTTTCTTT; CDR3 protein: CASSANRDKPAFF
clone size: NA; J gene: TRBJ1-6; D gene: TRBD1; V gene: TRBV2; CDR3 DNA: TGTGCCAGCAGTGAAGAACAGGGGAATTCACCCCTCCACTTT; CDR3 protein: CASSEEQGNSPLHF
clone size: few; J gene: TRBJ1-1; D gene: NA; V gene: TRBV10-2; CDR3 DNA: TGCGCCAGCAAGATGGACAGAGAAGCTTTCTTT; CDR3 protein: CASKMDREAFF
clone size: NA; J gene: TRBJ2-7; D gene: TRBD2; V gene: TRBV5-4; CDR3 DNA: TGTGCCAGCAGCTTAATTGGAGCGGGGTACTCCTACGAGCAGTACTTC; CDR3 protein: CASSLIGAGYSYEQYF
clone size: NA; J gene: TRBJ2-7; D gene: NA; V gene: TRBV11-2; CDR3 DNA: TGTGCCAGCAGTACCGGGCGGAATATCTACGAGCAGTACTTC; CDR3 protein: CASSTGRNIYEQYF
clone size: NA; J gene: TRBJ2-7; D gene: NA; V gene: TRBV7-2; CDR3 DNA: TGTGCCAGCAGCTCGCACTACGAGCAGTACTTC; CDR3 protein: CASSSHYEQYF
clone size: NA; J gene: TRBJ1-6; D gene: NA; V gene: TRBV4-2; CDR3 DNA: TGTGCCAGCAGCCGGGTGGGGGATGGTTCACCCCTCCACTTT; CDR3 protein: CASSRVGDGSPLHF
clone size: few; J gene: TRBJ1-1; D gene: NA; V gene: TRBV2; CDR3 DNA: TGTGCCAGCAGTCGGGTGATGAACACTGAAGCTTTCTTT; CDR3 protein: CASSRVMNTEAFF
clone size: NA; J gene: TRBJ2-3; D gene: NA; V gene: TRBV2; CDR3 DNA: TGTGCCAGCAGTGTAGGCGGGGTCACAGATACGCAGTATTTT; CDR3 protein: CASSVGGVTDTQYF
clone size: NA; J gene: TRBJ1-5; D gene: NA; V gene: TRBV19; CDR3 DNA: TGTGCCAGTAGTAGGGAGTCCTTTTATCAGCCCCAGCATTTT; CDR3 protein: CASSRESFYQPQHF
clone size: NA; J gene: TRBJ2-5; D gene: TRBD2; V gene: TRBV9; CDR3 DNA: TGTGCCAGCAGCTTCGGGGGGTTTGAGGAGACCCAGTACTTC; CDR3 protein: CASSFGGFEETQYF
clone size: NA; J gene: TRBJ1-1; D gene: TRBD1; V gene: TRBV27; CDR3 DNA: TGTGCCAGCAGTTTGGGTGCCTGGGACAGGGGTCGTAGCACTGAAGCTTTCTTT; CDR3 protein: CASSLGAWDRGRSTEAFF
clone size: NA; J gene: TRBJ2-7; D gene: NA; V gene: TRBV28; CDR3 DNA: TGTGCCAGCAAGCTGACAATTTGGGGCTCCTACGAGCAGTACTTC; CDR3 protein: CASKLTIWGSYEQYF
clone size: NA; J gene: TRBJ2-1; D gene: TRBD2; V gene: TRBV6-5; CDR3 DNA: TGTGCCAGCAGCCCGCATCAGAGCGGGAAGAATGAGCAGTTCTTC; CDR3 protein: CASSPHQSGKNEQFF
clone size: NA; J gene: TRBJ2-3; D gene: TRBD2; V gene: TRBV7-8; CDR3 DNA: TGTGCCAGCAGCTTACCCCGTCGGCTAGCGGGAGTGAGAGATACGCAGTATTTT; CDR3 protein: CASSLPRRLAGVRDTQYF
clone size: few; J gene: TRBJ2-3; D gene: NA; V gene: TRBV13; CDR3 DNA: TGTGCCAGCAGCTTATGGGGAGATACGCAGTATTTT; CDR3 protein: CASSLWGDTQYF
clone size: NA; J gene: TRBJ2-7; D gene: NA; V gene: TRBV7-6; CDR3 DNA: TGTGCCAGCAGCTCCTTGGGAGCGTCTTACGAGCAGTACTTC; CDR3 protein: CASSSLGASYEQYF
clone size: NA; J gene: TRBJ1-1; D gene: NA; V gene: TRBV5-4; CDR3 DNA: TGTGCCAGCAGCTTGGAGGGAGGTCGAGTGAACACTGAAGCTTTCTTT; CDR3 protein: CASSLEGGRVNTEAFF
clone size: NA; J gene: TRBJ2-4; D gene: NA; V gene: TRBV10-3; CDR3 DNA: TGTGCCATCAGTGAAGGGGGACGAGGAAAAAACATTCAGTACTTC; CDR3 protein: CAISEGGRGKNIQYF
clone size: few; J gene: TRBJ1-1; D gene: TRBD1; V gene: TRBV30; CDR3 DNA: TGTGCCTGGGACCGACAGGGTCTTAGGGAAGCTTTCTTT; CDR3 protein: CAWDRQGLREAFF
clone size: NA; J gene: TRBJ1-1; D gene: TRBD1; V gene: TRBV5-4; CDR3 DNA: TGTGCCAGCAGCCTCTATTCGAAGGGGGCGCGTAGGAACACTGAAGCTTTCTTT; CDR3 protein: CASSLYSKGARRNTEAFF
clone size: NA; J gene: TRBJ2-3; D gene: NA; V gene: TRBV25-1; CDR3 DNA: TGTGCCAGCAGTGAATCAACTACCACAGATACGCAGTATTTT; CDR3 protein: CASSESTTTDTQYF
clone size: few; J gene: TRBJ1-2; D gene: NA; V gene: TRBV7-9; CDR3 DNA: TGTGCCAGCAGCCCACGGGGGGGGACTCCCGGTGGCTACACCTTC; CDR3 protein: CASSPRGGTPGGYTF
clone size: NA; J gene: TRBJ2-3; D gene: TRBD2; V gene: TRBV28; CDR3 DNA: TGTGCCAGCCTGGGGGGGGTAATGTTAGATACGCAGTATTTT; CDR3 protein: CASLGGVMLDTQYF
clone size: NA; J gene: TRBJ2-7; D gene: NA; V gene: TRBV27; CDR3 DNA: TGTGCCAGCTCCCTAACGATTGGGGCCTCCTACGAGCAGTACTTC; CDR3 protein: CASSLTIGASYEQYF
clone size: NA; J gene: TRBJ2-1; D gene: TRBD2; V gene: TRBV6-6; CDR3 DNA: TGTGCCAGCAGTCGGACTAGCGGGGGGACCTACAATGAGCAGTTCTTC; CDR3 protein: CASSRTSGGTYNEQFF
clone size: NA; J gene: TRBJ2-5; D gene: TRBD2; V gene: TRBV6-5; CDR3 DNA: TGTGCCAGCAGTTACTCGAGCGGGGCGGACCAAGAGACCCAGTACTTC; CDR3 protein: CASSYSSGADQETQYF
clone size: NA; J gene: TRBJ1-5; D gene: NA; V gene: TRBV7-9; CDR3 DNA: TGTGCCAGCAGCCCTCCCGGAAGCAATCAGCCCCAGCATTTT; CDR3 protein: CASSPPGSNQPQHF
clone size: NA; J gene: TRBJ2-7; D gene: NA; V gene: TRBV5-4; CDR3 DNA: TGTGCCAGCAGCTTGGCAATGGGGGCATCCCCTCACGAGCAGTACTTC; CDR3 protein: CASSLAMGASPHEQYF
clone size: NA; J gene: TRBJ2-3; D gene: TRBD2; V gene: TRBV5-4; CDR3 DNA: TGTGCCAGCAGCTTGAGTGGGAGTGGGAGGGCAGATACGCAGTATTTT; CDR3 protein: CASSLSGSGRADTQYF
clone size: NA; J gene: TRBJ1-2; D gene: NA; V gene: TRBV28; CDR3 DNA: TGTGCCAGCAGTCTCAGCCCATGGGGCTACACCTTC; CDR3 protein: CASSLSPWGYTF
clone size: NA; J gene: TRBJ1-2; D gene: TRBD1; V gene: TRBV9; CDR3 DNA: TGTGCCAGCAGCGTGACGACAGGGTTGGGCTATGGCTACACCTTC; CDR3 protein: CASSVTTGLGYGYTF
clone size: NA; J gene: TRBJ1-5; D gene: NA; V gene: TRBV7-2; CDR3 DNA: TGTGCCAGCAGCTTTACGATGAGCAATCAGCCCCAGCATTTT; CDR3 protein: CASSFTMSNQPQHF
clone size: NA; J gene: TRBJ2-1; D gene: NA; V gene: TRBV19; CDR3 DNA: TGTGCCAGTAGCGAGTTCCCTCCGTATGAGCAGTTCTTC; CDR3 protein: CASSEFPPYEQFF
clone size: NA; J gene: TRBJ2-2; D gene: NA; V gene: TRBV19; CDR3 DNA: TGTGCCAGTAGTGGAACAGGGTCCAGGGCCGGGGAGCTGTTTTTT; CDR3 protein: CASSGTGSRAGELFF
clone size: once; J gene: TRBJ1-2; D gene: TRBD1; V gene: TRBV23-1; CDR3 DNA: TGCGCCAGCAGTGAGAAAACAGGGGGCTCTAACTATGGCTACACCTTC; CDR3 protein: CASSEKTGGSNYGYTF
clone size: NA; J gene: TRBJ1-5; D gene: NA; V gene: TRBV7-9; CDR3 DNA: TGTGCCAGCAGCTCTCTGGACATTTATCAGCCCCAGCATTTT; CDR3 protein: CASSSLDIYQPQHF
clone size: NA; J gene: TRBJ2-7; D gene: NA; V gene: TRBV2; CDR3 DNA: TGTGCCAGCAGCCCGTATGACGAGCAGTACTTC; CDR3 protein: CASSPYDEQYF
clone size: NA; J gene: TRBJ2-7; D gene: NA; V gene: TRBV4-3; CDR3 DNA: TGCGCCAGCAGCCAGCTAGCTGGCTACGAGCAGTACTTC; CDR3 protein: CASSQLAGYEQYF
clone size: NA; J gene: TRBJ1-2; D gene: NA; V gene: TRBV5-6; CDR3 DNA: TGTGCCAGCAGCCAAGGGGGATGGAATAACTATGGCTACACCTTC; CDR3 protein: CASSQGGWNNYGYTF